The 2 T cell receptor beta chains presented below share a single source sample, sequenced in a study of response to subunit inactivated influenza vaccine. TCRdb itself ran the RT-PCR reads through MiXCR, one entry per CDR3 protein. Among around 490,000 distinct CDR3 sequences, 7.6% were seen once, and the ten largest hold roughly 13%. Sequenced here: PBMCs from blood, sampled around 25 months after vaccination. Receptors originate from a man aged 50 to 69 who received an inactivated influenza vaccine.

This rearrangement joins TRBV20-1 to TRBJ1-1; D is unclear. Between the trimmed V and J ends, which lost 3 bases and 7 bases, there was a span of 9 bases. Germline loops: CDR1 DFQATT, CDR2 SNEGSKA (reference sequence). The CDR3 totals 11 residues. Here the CDR3 reads CSASATDEAFF. The CDR3 coding sequence is TGCAGTGCTAGCGCGACGGATGAAGCTTTCTTT.

This chain uses TRBV10-3 with TRBJ2-2, with TRBD2 matching 10 bases. Germline lookup yields CDR1 ENHRY and CDR2 SYGVKD. V was clipped by 2 bases and J by 4 bases; unmatched bases: 1. This CDR3 comprises 15 residues. The DNA for the CDR3 is TGTGCCATCAGTGAGAGCGGGAGGGGCACCGGGGAGCTGTTTTTT. Protein sequence: CAISESGRGTGELFF.